This T cell receptor (beta chain) was identified in a study of T cell responses to AZD1222 COVID-19 vaccine. As concerns this clone: The antigen is unknown.

CDR3 length: 15 residues. The V gene's germline CDR1 is SNHLY and CDR2 FYNNEI. Trimming cost V 4 bases and J 3 bases, with 13 bases left between them. Study-wide points: There were mostly white British donors and more females than males, and clonal diversity was possibly underestimated. Vaccine-related CD4 TCRs covered spike, predominating at 160-218 and 743-854.

Sequencing was performed with immunoSEQ multiplex PCR; in TCRdb, only in-frame clones are kept and a portion is missing. The sample has 150,000 to 200,000 clones, approximately 88% seen once. The sequences come from peripheral blood, collected on day 0 of AZD1222 vaccination. The sequence derives from an adult in good health. The chain employs TRBV2 and TRBJ1-5, with D tentatively TRBD1 (6 bases). The CDR3 is CASSGGQLNNQPQHF. CDR3 in DNA: TGTGCCAGCAGTGGCGGACAGTTAAACAATCAGCCCCAGCATTTT.